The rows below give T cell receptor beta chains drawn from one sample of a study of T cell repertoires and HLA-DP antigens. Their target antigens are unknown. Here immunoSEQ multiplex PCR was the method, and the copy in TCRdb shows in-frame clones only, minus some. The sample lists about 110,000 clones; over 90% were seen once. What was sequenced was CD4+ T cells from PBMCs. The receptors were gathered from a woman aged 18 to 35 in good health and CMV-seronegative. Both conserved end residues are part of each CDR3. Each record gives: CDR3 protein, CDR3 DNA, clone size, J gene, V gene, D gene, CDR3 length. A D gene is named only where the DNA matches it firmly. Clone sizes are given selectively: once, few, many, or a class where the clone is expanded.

CASSSKGSTGGMLFF | TGTGCCAGCAGCTCCAAAGGATCGACAGGGGGCATGCTGTTTTTT | - | TRBJ2-2 | TRBV7-3 | TRBD1 | 15
CASRRSGTSGRGGELFF | TGTGCCAGTAGGAGATCCGGGACTAGCGGGCGCGGCGGGGAGCTGTTTTTT | - | TRBJ2-2 | TRBV19 | TRBD2 | 17
CSTWTGHEQYF | TGCAGCACTTGGACAGGGCACGAGCAGTACTTC | - | TRBJ2-7 | TRBV29-1 | TRBD1 | 11
CASSQGGGNTIYF | TGCGCCAGCAGCCAAGGGGGTGGAAACACCATATATTTT | - | TRBJ1-3 | TRBV4-3 | - | 13
CASRGLGEPQETQYF | TGTGCCAGCAGGGGACTAGGAGAACCACAAGAGACCCAGTACTTC | - | TRBJ2-5 | TRBV11-1 | TRBD2 | 15
CASSLYHLSLSQPQHF | TGTGCCAGCAGTTTATATCACTTGAGTTTGAGCCAGCCCCAGCATTTT | - | TRBJ1-5 | TRBV28 | - | 16
CASSLGGGGDTQYF | TGTGCCAGCAGCTTGGGTGGGGGGGGAGATACGCAGTATTTT | - | TRBJ2-3 | TRBV7-8 | TRBD2 | 14
CASSGDRFGYGYTF | TGTGCCAGCAGTGGGGACAGGTTCGGGTACGGCTACACCTTC | - | TRBJ1-2 | TRBV6-5 | TRBD1 | 14
CASSPAGGSTGELFF | TGTGCCAGCAGCCCCGCGGGGGGCAGCACCGGGGAGCTGTTTTTT | - | TRBJ2-2 | TRBV6-5 | TRBD2 | 15
CASSVNDITEAFF | TGTGCCAGCAGCGTTAACGACATCACTGAAGCTTTCTTT | once | TRBJ1-1 | TRBV9 | - | 13
CASSPRLQGRYTGELFF | TGTGCCAGCTCACCACGGTTACAGGGACGGTACACCGGGGAGCTGTTTTTT | - | TRBJ2-2 | TRBV18 | - | 17
CAISEGGFRTDTQYF | TGTGCCATCAGTGAGGGGGGTTTTCGGACAGATACGCAGTATTTT | - | TRBJ2-3 | TRBV10-3 | - | 15
CASSRGLFTDTQYF | TGCGCCAGCAGCCGCGGCCTTTTCACAGATACGCAGTATTTT | - | TRBJ2-3 | TRBV5-1 | - | 14
CASRIQQGVPPSEAFF | TGTGCCAGCAGGATCCAACAGGGGGTGCCCCCTTCTGAAGCTTTCTTT | - | TRBJ1-1 | TRBV6-6 | TRBD1 | 16
CASTPSQTYNSPLHF | TGTGCCAGCACCCCAAGCCAGACCTATAATTCACCCCTCCACTTT | - | TRBJ1-6 | TRBV6-5 | - | 15
CASREWTANTEAFF | TGTGCCAGCAGGGAATGGACAGCGAACACTGAAGCTTTCTTT | - | TRBJ1-1 | TRBV6-5 | - | 14
CASSLVGTESGNTIYF | TGCGCCAGCAGCTTGGTGGGGACAGAATCTGGAAACACCATATATTTT | - | TRBJ1-3 | TRBV5-1 | TRBD1 | 16
CASSYGGRGAKNIQYF | TGTGCCAGCAGTTACGGCGGGAGGGGAGCCAAAAACATTCAGTACTTC | - | TRBJ2-4 | TRBV6-6 | TRBD2 | 16
CASSPKEGTEAFF | TGTGCCAGCTCACCAAAGGAGGGTACTGAAGCTTTCTTT | - | TRBJ1-1 | TRBV18 | - | 13
CASSLFGRAGANVLTF | TGTGCCAGCAGCTTATTTGGTCGGGCTGGGGCCAACGTCCTGACTTTC | - | TRBJ2-6 | TRBV7-2 | - | 16
CASSTRSYGQPQHF | TGTGCCAGCAGTACCCGAAGTTATGGGCAGCCCCAGCATTTT | - | TRBJ1-5 | TRBV6-6 | - | 14
CSVGKSSYEQYF | TGCAGCGTTGGGAAAAGCTCCTACGAGCAGTACTTC | once | TRBJ2-7 | TRBV29-1 | - | 12
CASSPPPGRLTEAFF | TGTGCCAGCTCACCACCGCCAGGGAGGCTCACTGAAGCTTTCTTT | - | TRBJ1-1 | TRBV18 | - | 15
CASSLNRGAAHNEQFF | TGTGCCAGCAGCTTAAACAGGGGTGCCGCACACAATGAGCAGTTCTTC | - | TRBJ2-1 | TRBV7-3 | TRBD1 | 16
CAIRPGLAGGTTDTQYF | TGTGCCATCAGGCCGGGACTAGCGGGGGGAACCACAGATACGCAGTATTTT | - | TRBJ2-3 | TRBV10-3 | TRBD2 | 17
CASSWVGGQWVSNIQYF | TGTGCCAGCAGCTGGGTTGGGGGGCAATGGGTATCGAACATTCAGTACTTC | - | TRBJ2-4 | TRBV5-6 | - | 17
CASSFRGDTQYF | TGTGCCAGCAGCTTTAGAGGAGATACGCAGTATTTT | - | TRBJ2-3 | TRBV9 | - | 12
CASSYARGRDTGELFF | TGTGCCAGCAGCTACGCGAGGGGGCGCGACACCGGGGAGCTGTTTTTT | few | TRBJ2-2 | TRBV7-3 | TRBD1 | 16
CASSPDMLYGYTF | TGTGCCAGCAGCCCAGACATGCTCTATGGCTACACCTTC | - | TRBJ1-2 | TRBV2 | - | 13
CASSQGLAKNIQYF | TGTGCCAGCAGCCAAGGGTTGGCCAAAAACATTCAGTACTTC | - | TRBJ2-4 | TRBV28 | - | 14
CASSPGPNPRDTEAFF | TGTGCCAGCTCACCGGGACCTAACCCACGGGACACTGAAGCTTTCTTT | - | TRBJ1-1 | TRBV18 | - | 16
CASSTPLAGVRGTQYF | TGTGCCAGCAGTACCCCTTTAGCGGGAGTCCGGGGTACGCAGTATTTT | - | TRBJ2-3 | TRBV27 | TRBD2 | 16
CASSLSVSYNSPLHF | TGTGCCAGCAGCTTATCAGTCTCCTATAATTCACCCCTCCACTTT | few | TRBJ1-6 | TRBV9 | - | 15
CASSLIAGALNTGELFF | TGTGCCAGCAGCTTAATAGCGGGGGCCTTGAACACCGGGGAGCTGTTTTTT | - | TRBJ2-2 | TRBV7-9 | TRBD2 | 17
CASKGGHSPLHF | TGTGCCAGCAAGGGGGGACATTCACCCCTCCACTTT | - | TRBJ1-6 | TRBV2 | - | 12